This TCR beta chain was sequenced in a study of blood T cell repertoires in COVID-19. Across the study: Sources were T cells, B-cell-depleted T cells, or PBMCs; the material itself was cDNA or gDNA.

Source study methods: Reference gene primers were amplified, and this amplification served to estimate nucleated cell counts. Clones were read by immunoSEQ multiplex PCR, and TCRdb kept only the in-frame ones, dropping some. V, J and clone size reflect that table, while D and trimming were determined from the DNA. The table records approximately 220,000 clones, 75% to 90% of them present only once. The specimen sequenced was peripheral blood. The TCR originated in a man between 40 and 49 years old with acute or convalescent COVID-19.

The CDR3 sequence is CASSPPGGQYF. The CDR3 coding sequence is TGTGCCAGCTCACCACCGGGGGGGCAGTATTTT. This sequence joins TRBV18 and TRBJ2-3; D might be TRBD2 (6 bases). Germline CDR1 reads KGHSH; CDR2 reads LQKENI. Trimming removed 0 bases from V and 11 bases from J, with 6 bases in between. The CDR3 covers 11 residues.